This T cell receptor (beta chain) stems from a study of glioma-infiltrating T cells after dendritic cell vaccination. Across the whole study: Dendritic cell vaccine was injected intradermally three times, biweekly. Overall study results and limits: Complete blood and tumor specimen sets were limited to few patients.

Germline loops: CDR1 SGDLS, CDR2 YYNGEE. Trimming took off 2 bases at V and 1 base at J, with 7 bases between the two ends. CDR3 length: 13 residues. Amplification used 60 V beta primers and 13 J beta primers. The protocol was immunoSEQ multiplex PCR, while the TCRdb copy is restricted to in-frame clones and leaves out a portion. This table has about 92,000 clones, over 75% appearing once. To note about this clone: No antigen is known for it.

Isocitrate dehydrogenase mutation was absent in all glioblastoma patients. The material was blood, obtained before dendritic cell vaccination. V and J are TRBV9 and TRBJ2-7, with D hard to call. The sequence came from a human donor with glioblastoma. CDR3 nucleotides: TGTGCCAGCAGCGTGGCAAGTTCCTACGAGCAGTACTTC. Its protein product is CASSVASSYEQYF.